These T cell receptor beta chains were read from a single sample in a study of cytomegalovirus exposure and HLA in healthy donors. Using immunoSEQ multiplex PCR, the repertoire was profiled, and TCRdb retains in-frame clones only, with some absent. The table has some 190,000 clones, about 85% seen once. Sequences were obtained from PBMCs. Receptors originate from a boy under 10 years old in good health and CMV-seronegative. CDR3s include the opening cysteine and the closing phenylalanine or tryptophan. Fields, in order: clone size, J gene, D gene, V gene, CDR3 protein, CDR3 DNA. The D gene is left open where the match is weak. Clone size is shown for a subset of rows, as once, few, many or a class of expanded clone.

. TRBJ1-1 . TRBV19 CASSIKARGLNTEAFF TGTGCCAGTAGTATCAAAGCCCGCGGGTTGAACACTGAAGCTTTCTTT
. TRBJ1-4 . TRBV7-9 CASSLVGRGRNEKLFF TGTGCCAGCAGCTTAGTGGGGAGGGGCCGTAATGAAAAACTGTTTTTT
. TRBJ1-4 TRBD1 TRBV5-1 CASSFETGGEKLFF TGCGCCAGCAGCTTTGAGACAGGGGGCGAAAAACTGTTTTTT
. TRBJ1-4 TRBD1 TRBV30 CAWSLTGGLEKLFF TGTGCCTGGAGTCTAACAGGGGGTCTTGAAAAACTGTTTTTT
once TRBJ1-5 TRBD1 TRBV27 CASSLGQGANQPQHF TGTGCCAGCAGTTTAGGGCAGGGGGCGAATCAGCCCCAGCATTTT
once TRBJ1-1 TRBD1 TRBV19 CASSNPPMTGVTEAFF TGTGCCAGTAGTAACCCACCCATGACAGGGGTCACTGAAGCTTTCTTT
. TRBJ1-1 . TRBV27 CASSSVSSGRFSEAFF TGTGCCAGCAGTTCCGTCTCGTCCGGGAGGTTCTCTGAAGCTTTCTTT
. TRBJ2-1 TRBD2 TRBV29-1 CSVELAESSYNEQFF TGCAGCGTTGAGCTAGCGGAAAGCTCCTACAATGAGCAGTTCTTC
. TRBJ2-3 TRBD2 TRBV5-1 CASSIPLAGEADTQYF TGCGCCAGCTCTATTCCACTAGCGGGAGAGGCAGATACGCAGTATTTT
. TRBJ1-6 TRBD1 TRBV6-5 CASATDRGDNSPLHF TGTGCCAGCGCCACGGACAGGGGGGACAATTCACCCCTCCACTTT
. TRBJ2-3 TRBD1 TRBV5-4 CASSLTRGLVDTQYF TGTGCCAGCAGCTTAACCAGGGGGCTCGTAGATACGCAGTATTTT
. TRBJ2-2 TRBD1 TRBV5-1 CASSRGTASDGELFF TGCGCCAGCAGCCGTGGGACAGCCTCTGACGGGGAGCTGTTTTTT
. TRBJ2-5 TRBD2 TRBV20-1 CSWGGETQYF TGCAGTTGGGGAGGGGAGACCCAGTACTTC
. TRBJ1-3 . TRBV19 CASIRNPVGGNTIYF TGTGCCAGTATTCGGAACCCCGTCGGGGGAAACACCATATATTTT
. TRBJ1-2 . TRBV30 CAWSVTGNGYTF TGTGCCTGGAGTGTAACGGGGAATGGCTACACCTTC
. TRBJ2-5 . TRBV28 CASSLARGGWQETQYF TGTGCCAGCAGTTTAGCGCGGGGTGGTTGGCAAGAGACCCAGTACTTC
. TRBJ1-1 TRBD1 TRBV7-3 CASRPTGQGGEAFF TGTGCCAGCAGGCCGACAGGGCAGGGGGGTGAAGCTTTCTTT
few TRBJ2-7 TRBD2 TRBV15 CATSRDGGGVRHEQYF TGTGCCACCAGCAGAGATGGGGGGGGAGTTCGCCACGAGCAGTACTTC
. TRBJ1-1 TRBD1 TRBV27 CASSSRDREITEAFF TGTGCCAGCAGTTCCCGGGACAGGGAGATTACTGAAGCTTTCTTT
. TRBJ2-7 TRBD1 TRBV2 CASRGQGNEQYF TGTGCCAGCAGGGGACAGGGAAACGAGCAGTACTTC
. TRBJ2-3 TRBD2 TRBV13 CASSSQIAGGDTQYF TGTGCCAGCAGCTCACAAATAGCGGGGGGGGATACGCAGTATTTT
. TRBJ2-1 . TRBV2 CASTGVGDNEQFF TGTGCCAGCACGGGGGTCGGGGACAATGAGCAGTTCTTC
. TRBJ1-1 TRBD1 TRBV11-3 CASSPGQGNTEAFF TGTGCCAGCAGCCCCGGACAGGGGAACACTGAAGCTTTCTTT
many TRBJ1-5 TRBD1 TRBV10-3 CAISEWQGGQPQHF TGTGCCATCAGTGAGTGGCAGGGGGGCCAGCCCCAGCATTTT
. TRBJ1-2 . TRBV5-1 CASSLGMRERYTF TGCGCCAGCAGCTTGGGCATGCGGGAAAGGTACACCTTC
. TRBJ2-7 TRBD1 TRBV6-5 CASRPGTGTYEQYF TGTGCCAGCAGGCCCGGGACAGGGACCTACGAGCAGTACTTC
. TRBJ2-2 TRBD1 TRBV6-6 CAITGGPNTGELFF TGTGCCATCACAGGGGGCCCGAACACCGGGGAGCTGTTTTTT
. TRBJ2-5 . TRBV5-1 CASSEGDLGETQYF TGCGCCAGCAGCGAGGGGGATCTCGGAGAGACCCAGTACTTC